This is a list of T cell receptor beta chains from one sample in a study of blood T cell repertoires in COVID-19. Sequenced by immunoSEQ multiplex PCR; TCRdb stores in-frame clones only, minus some. Of fewer than 500,000 clones listed, 70% to 90% are singletons. Input material: PBMCs or T cells enriched from blood (not recorded which). The source is a woman younger than 30 with acute COVID-19. Both conserved end residues are part of each CDR3.

j_call v_call cdr3_aa
TRBJ1-2 TRBV5-1 CASSLEQGANYGYTF
TRBJ2-1 TRBV28 CASSQLGLAGVRQFF
TRBJ2-3 TRBV21-1 CASSKKWVLATSGAKYF
TRBJ2-1 TRBV10-3 CAISDSGTGKGYGGEQFF
TRBJ1-1 TRBV2 CASARPGQGVMNTEAFF
TRBJ2-7 TRBV7-2 CASSLGREYEQYF
TRBJ2-3 TRBV5-1 CASSRLAGTTDTQYF
TRBJ1-4 TRBV3-1/TRBV3-2 CASSHRGTTNEKLFF
TRBJ1-2 TRBV10-3 CAISPQGPYGYTF
TRBJ1-3 TRBV4-3 CASSQAIPEGLGNTIYF
TRBJ2-2 TRBV24-1 CATSDVSGTGKTGELFF
TRBJ2-7 TRBV21-1 CASSKKGQGKQYF
TRBJ2-1 TRBV29-1 CSVGQAIYNEQFF
TRBJ2-5 TRBV20-1 CSASWLVGTQYF
TRBJ1-4 TRBV25-1 CASSEWGQGTEKLFF
TRBJ1-6 TRBV9 CASSARRGDYNSPLHF
TRBJ2-2 TRBV11-1 CASRTGLASYTGELFF
TRBJ2-1 TRBV28 CASIPPRTGNYEQFF
TRBJ1-2 TRBV7-9 CASSLGQGNYGYTF
TRBJ2-7 TRBV19 CAAGTGKRREQYF
TRBJ2-2 TRBV10-3 CAISSRDRDTGELFF
TRBJ2-3 TRBV13 CASQGMRRTDTQYF
TRBJ2-3 TRBV10-1 CASSDIGVLDTQYF
TRBJ2-3 TRBV6-1 CASSEGPLQGNTQYF
TRBJ1-1 TRBV2 CASSSGTGEAFF
TRBJ2-3 TRBV7-2 CASSFTGADTDTQYF
TRBJ1-6 TRBV28 CASTPRGGRNSPLHF
TRBJ2-2 TRBV5-6 CASSTEGLPPGELFF
TRBJ2-1 TRBV14 CASSQGSGYNEQFF
TRBJ2-1 TRBV20-1 CSASDPSGGAPNEQFF